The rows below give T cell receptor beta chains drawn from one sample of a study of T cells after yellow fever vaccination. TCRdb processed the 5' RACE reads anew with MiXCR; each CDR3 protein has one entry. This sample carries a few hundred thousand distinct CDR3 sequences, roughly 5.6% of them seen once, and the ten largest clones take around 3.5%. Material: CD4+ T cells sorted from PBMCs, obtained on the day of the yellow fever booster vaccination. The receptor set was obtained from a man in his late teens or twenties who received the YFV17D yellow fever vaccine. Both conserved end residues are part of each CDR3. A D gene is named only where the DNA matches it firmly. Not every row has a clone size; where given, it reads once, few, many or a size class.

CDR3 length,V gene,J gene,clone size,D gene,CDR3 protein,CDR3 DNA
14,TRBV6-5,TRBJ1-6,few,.,CASSSSRGNSPLHF,TGTGCCAGCAGTTCCAGCAGGGGTAATTCACCCCTCCACTTT
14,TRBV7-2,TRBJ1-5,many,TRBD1,CASSFDRGQQPQHF,TGTGCCAGCAGCTTCGACAGGGGACAACAGCCCCAGCATTTT
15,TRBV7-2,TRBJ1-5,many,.,CASSPPPASNQPQHF,TGTGCCAGCAGCCCCCCCCCCGCCTCAAATCAGCCCCAGCATTTT
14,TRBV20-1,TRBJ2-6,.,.,CSATPASGANVLTF,TGCAGTGCTACCCCGGCGTCTGGGGCCAACGTCCTGACTTTC
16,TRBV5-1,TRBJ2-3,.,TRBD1,CASSPGDRGFTDTQYF,TGCGCCAGCAGCCCCGGGGACAGGGGTTTCACAGATACGCAGTATTTT
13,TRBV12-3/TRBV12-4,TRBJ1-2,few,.,CASSPRINYGYTF,TGTGCCAGCAGCCCGAGAATTAACTATGGCTACACCTTC
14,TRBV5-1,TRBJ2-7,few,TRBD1,CASSPGTGRSEQYF,TGCGCCAGCAGCCCGGGGACAGGTCGTAGCGAGCAGTACTTC
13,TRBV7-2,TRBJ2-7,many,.,CASSSRGLREQYF,TGTGCCAGCAGCTCCCGGGGGCTGCGCGAGCAGTACTTC
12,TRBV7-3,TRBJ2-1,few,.,CASSKRGNEQFF,TGTGCCAGCAGCAAAAGGGGGAATGAGCAGTTCTTC
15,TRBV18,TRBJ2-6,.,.,CASSPSPLGANVLTF,TGTGCCAGCTCACCAAGTCCCCTCGGGGCCAACGTCCTGACTTTC
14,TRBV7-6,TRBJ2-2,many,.,CASRDTLRGGELFF,TGTGCCAGCCGGGACACTCTCAGGGGCGGGGAGCTGTTTTTT
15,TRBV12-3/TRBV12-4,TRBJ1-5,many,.,CASSPQPGSNQPQHF,TGTGCCAGCAGTCCCCAACCCGGGAGCAATCAGCCCCAGCATTTT
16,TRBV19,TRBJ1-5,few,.,CASSQARGSGNQPQHF,TGTGCCAGTAGCCAAGCTAGGGGAAGCGGCAATCAGCCCCAGCATTTT
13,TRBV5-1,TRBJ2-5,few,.,CASSFYEGETQYF,TGCGCCAGCAGCTTTTACGAGGGGGAGACCCAGTACTTC
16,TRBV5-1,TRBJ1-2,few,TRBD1,CASSLEILTGGYGYTF,TGCGCCAGCAGCTTGGAAATTTTAACAGGGGGCTATGGCTACACCTTC
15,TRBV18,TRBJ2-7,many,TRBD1,CASSPAGQGGNEQYF,TGTGCCAGCTCACCCGCCGGACAGGGAGGTAACGAGCAGTACTTC
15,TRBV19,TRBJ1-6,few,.,CASSTTTGNNSPLHF,TGTGCCAGTAGTACCACCACAGGGAATAATTCACCCCTCCACTTT
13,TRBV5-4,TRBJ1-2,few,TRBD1,CASSSAGQGGYTF,TGTGCCAGCAGCTCCGCGGGACAGGGAGGCTACACCTTC
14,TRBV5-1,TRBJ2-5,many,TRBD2,CASSLERGAETQYF,TGCGCCAGCAGCTTGGAGCGGGGGGCGGAGACCCAGTACTTC
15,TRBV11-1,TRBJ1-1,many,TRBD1,CASSFQGAVSTEAFF,TGTGCCAGCAGCTTCCAGGGGGCTGTCAGCACTGAAGCTTTCTTT
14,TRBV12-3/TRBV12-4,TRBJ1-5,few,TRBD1,CASSPGQSQRPQHF,TGTGCCAGCAGTCCGGGACAGTCCCAACGGCCCCAGCATTTT
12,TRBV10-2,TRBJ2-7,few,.,CASRETVGGQYF,TGCGCCAGCAGAGAGACAGTGGGAGGGCAGTACTTC
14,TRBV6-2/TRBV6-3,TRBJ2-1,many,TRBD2,CASSDPTSGGRQFF,TGTGCCAGCAGCGACCCGACTAGCGGGGGCCGCCAGTTCTTC
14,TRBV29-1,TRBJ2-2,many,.,CSALGTPNTGELFF,TGCAGCGCCCTCGGGACACCGAACACCGGGGAGCTGTTTTTT
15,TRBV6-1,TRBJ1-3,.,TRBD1,CATWTGGNSGNTIYF,TGTGCCACTTGGACAGGGGGAAACTCTGGAAACACCATATATTTT
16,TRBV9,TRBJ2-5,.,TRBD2,CASSALAGGSGETQYF,TGTGCCAGCAGCGCCCTCGCGGGGGGGTCTGGGGAGACCCAGTACTTC
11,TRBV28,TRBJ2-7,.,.,CASSLLYEQYF,TGTGCCAGCAGTTTGTTATACGAGCAGTACTTC
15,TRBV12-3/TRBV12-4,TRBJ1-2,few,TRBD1,CASSLPDRRGYGYTF,TGTGCCAGCAGTCTACCGGACAGGAGGGGGTATGGCTACACCTTC
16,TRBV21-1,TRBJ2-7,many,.,CASRLGWPPLGSEQYF,TGTGCCAGCAGACTAGGTTGGCCGCCGCTGGGGTCCGAGCAGTACTTC
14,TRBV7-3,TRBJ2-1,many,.,CASSPTGSHNEQFF,TGTGCCAGCAGCCCCACAGGCTCTCACAATGAGCAGTTCTTC
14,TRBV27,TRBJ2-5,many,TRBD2,CASSHRVAGETQYF,TGTGCCAGCAGTCATCGGGTAGCGGGGGAGACCCAGTACTTC
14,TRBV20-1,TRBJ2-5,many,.,CSASFPRRSGTQYF,TGCAGTGCTAGTTTCCCGCGACGGTCGGGGACCCAGTACTTC
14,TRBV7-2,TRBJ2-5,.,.,CASSPHQYQETQYF,TGTGCCAGCAGCCCACACCAGTACCAAGAGACCCAGTACTTC
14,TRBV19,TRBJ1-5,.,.,CASSIRQGNQPQHF,TGTGCCAGTAGTATCCGACAGGGCAATCAGCCCCAGCATTTT
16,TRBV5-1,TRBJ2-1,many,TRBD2,CASSPATSGSYNEQFF,TGCGCCAGCAGCCCCGCTACTAGCGGTTCCTACAATGAGCAGTTCTTC
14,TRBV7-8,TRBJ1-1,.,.,CASSPPGMNTEAFF,TGTGCCAGCAGCCCCCCTGGAATGAACACTGAAGCTTTCTTT
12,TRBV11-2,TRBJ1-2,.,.,CASSQYEYGYTF,TGTGCCAGCAGCCAGTATGAGTATGGCTACACCTTC
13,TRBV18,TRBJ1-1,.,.,CASSEGRNTEAFF,TGTGCCAGCTCGGAAGGGAGGAACACTGAAGCTTTCTTT
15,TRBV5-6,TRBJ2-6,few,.,CASSHRDSGANVLTF,TGTGCCAGCAGCCACAGGGACTCTGGGGCCAACGTCCTGACTTTC
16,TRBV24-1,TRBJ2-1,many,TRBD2,CATSDGLAGGNNEQFF,TGTGCCACCAGTGACGGACTAGCGGGGGGCAACAATGAGCAGTTCTTC
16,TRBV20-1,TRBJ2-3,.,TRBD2,CSASTVTSGLTDTQYF,TGCAGTGCCTCCACCGTGACTAGCGGCCTCACAGATACGCAGTATTTT
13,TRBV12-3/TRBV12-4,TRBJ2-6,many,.,CASSFRWANVLTF,TGTGCCAGCAGTTTTAGGTGGGCCAACGTCCTGACTTTC
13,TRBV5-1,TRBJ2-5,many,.,CASSLQGQETQYF,TGCGCCAGCAGCTTACAGGGCCAAGAGACCCAGTACTTC
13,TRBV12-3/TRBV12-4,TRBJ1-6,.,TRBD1,CASSVDRGDPLHF,TGTGCCAGCAGTGTGGACAGGGGGGATCCCCTCCACTTT
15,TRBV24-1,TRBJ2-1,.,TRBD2,CATSDGSGGGNEQFF,TGTGCCACCAGTGATGGGAGCGGGGGGGGGAATGAGCAGTTCTTC
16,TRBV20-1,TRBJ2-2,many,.,CSARGNTRSNTGELFF,TGCAGTGCTAGAGGAAATACTCGGTCGAACACCGGGGAGCTGTTTTTT
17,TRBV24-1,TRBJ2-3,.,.,CATSVSGIWPAADTQYF,TGTGCCACCAGTGTTTCGGGTATTTGGCCGGCGGCAGATACGCAGTATTTT
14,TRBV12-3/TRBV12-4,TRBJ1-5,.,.,CASSLALWGQPQHF,TGTGCCAGCAGTTTAGCGCTTTGGGGGCAGCCCCAGCATTTT
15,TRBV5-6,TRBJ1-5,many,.,CASSLTGKGNQPQHF,TGTGCCAGCAGCTTGACGGGGAAGGGGAATCAGCCCCAGCATTTT
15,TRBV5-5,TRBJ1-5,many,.,CASSLVSAGNQPQHF,TGTGCCAGCAGCTTGGTGTCGGCAGGAAATCAGCCCCAGCATTTT
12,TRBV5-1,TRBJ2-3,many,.,CASSRWGLTQYF,TGCGCCAGCAGCCGATGGGGCCTCACGCAGTATTTT
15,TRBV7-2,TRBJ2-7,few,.,CASSPAGPGSYEQYF,TGTGCCAGCAGCCCGGCGGGGCCGGGGTCCTACGAGCAGTACTTC
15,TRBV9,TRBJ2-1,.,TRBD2,CASSVVSGDHNEQFF,TGTGCCAGCAGCGTAGTTAGCGGGGATCACAATGAGCAGTTCTTC